The clone carrying this T cell receptor (beta chain) was seen a few times. What it recognizes is unknown. Multiple V-beta primers and a C-beta primer amplified TCRB from RNA. Input was 0.4 to 0.65 ug total RNA, reverse-transcribed with a C-beta primer. One entry per CDR3 protein results from TCRdb running MiXCR on the multiplex PCR reads. The data show about 12,000 distinct CDR3 sequences, roughly 64% seen once. The CDR3 has 13 residues. The germline gives CDR1 PRHDT, CDR2 FYEKMQ (reference sequence). Trimming shortened V by 5 bases and J by 4 bases, and 9 bases separated the two germline ends. The data stem from a study of tumor-infiltrating lymphocytes in glioblastoma multiforme. Whole-study findings and limits: Only one glioblastoma patient had TCR and mutation analysis. No surface-marker sorting into functional T cell subtypes was done.

Sequencing used brain tumor tissue. This chain joins TRBV13 and TRBJ1-5; tentative D call: TRBD1 (5 bases). This receptor was identified in a male donor with glioblastoma. For the CDR3, the DNA is TGTGCCAGCAGCGGGGGGGGGAATCAGCCCCAGCATTTT. Residues: CASSGGGNQPQHF.